Listed below are T cell receptor beta chains from one sample, sequenced in a study of blood T cell repertoires in COVID-19. Assay used: immunoSEQ multiplex PCR; TCRdb lists only in-frame clones, some missing. Of roughly 400,000 clones listed, around nine tenths were seen once; the top ten hold 1.4% to 1.5%. The specimen was PBMCs or T cells enriched from blood (not recorded which). The receptors were gathered from a woman aged 18 to 35 who had been exposed to COVID-19. Both conserved end residues are part of each CDR3. Each record gives: clone size, J gene, D gene, V gene, CDR3 protein, CDR3 DNA. D genes are given only for firm matches. Size is omitted from some rows. Given values are once, few, many or a class for expanded clones.

clone size: -; J gene: TRBJ2-3; D gene: TRBD1; V gene: TRBV19; CDR3 protein: CASTSGQFMAYTDTQYF; CDR3 DNA: TGTGCCAGTACCTCGGGACAGTTTATGGCCTACACAGATACGCAGTATTTT
clone size: -; J gene: TRBJ2-7; D gene: -; V gene: TRBV7-9; CDR3 protein: CASRELPVSYEQYF; CDR3 DNA: TGTGCCAGCAGGGAGTTGCCCGTCTCCTACGAGCAGTACTTC
clone size: -; J gene: TRBJ2-1; D gene: -; V gene: TRBV21-1; CDR3 protein: CASSKGQGTSYNEQFF; CDR3 DNA: TGTGCCAGCAGCAAAGGTCAGGGGACATCCTACAATGAGCAGTTCTTC
clone size: once; J gene: TRBJ2-3; D gene: -; V gene: TRBV5-1; CDR3 protein: CASSPWTEGTDTQYF; CDR3 DNA: TGCGCCAGCAGCCCGTGGACAGAGGGCACAGATACGCAGTATTTT
clone size: -; J gene: TRBJ2-7; D gene: -; V gene: TRBV18; CDR3 protein: CASSLTTSLANYEQYF; CDR3 DNA: TGTGCCAGCTCACTAACGACGAGCCTAGCGAACTACGAGCAGTACTTC
clone size: -; J gene: TRBJ2-1; D gene: TRBD1; V gene: TRBV7-2; CDR3 protein: CASSYGTGLYNEQFF; CDR3 DNA: TGTGCCAGCAGCTACGGGACAGGGCTCTACAATGAGCAGTTCTTC
clone size: -; J gene: TRBJ1-2; D gene: TRBD1; V gene: TRBV3-1/TRBV3-2; CDR3 protein: CASSQKGAGYGYTF; CDR3 DNA: TGTGCCAGCAGCCAAAAGGGGGCAGGATATGGCTACACCTTC
clone size: once; J gene: TRBJ2-7; D gene: -; V gene: TRBV6-1; CDR3 protein: CASSEHEVASSYEQYF; CDR3 DNA: TGTGCCAGCAGTGAACATGAGGTGGCCAGTTCCTACGAGCAGTACTTC
clone size: -; J gene: TRBJ1-5; D gene: -; V gene: TRBV28; CDR3 protein: CASSTGTLNQHF; CDR3 DNA: TGTGCCAGCAGTACCGGGACTTTAAATCAGCATTTT
clone size: once; J gene: TRBJ1-5; D gene: TRBD1; V gene: TRBV30; CDR3 protein: CAWSGQGKGQPQHF; CDR3 DNA: TGTGCCTGGAGTGGACAGGGGAAGGGCCAGCCCCAGCATTTT
clone size: -; J gene: TRBJ1-5; D gene: -; V gene: TRBV3-1/TRBV3-2; CDR3 protein: CASSQRGSNQPQHF; CDR3 DNA: TGTGCCAGCAGCCAACGGGGGTCCAATCAGCCCCAGCATTTT
clone size: -; J gene: TRBJ1-3; D gene: TRBD1; V gene: TRBV13; CDR3 protein: CASSSQDRVEGNTIYF; CDR3 DNA: TGTGCCAGCAGCTCGCAAGACAGGGTGGAAGGAAACACCATATATTTT
clone size: -; J gene: TRBJ1-1; D gene: -; V gene: TRBV7-9; CDR3 protein: CASSGGLQMNTEAFF; CDR3 DNA: TGTGCCAGCAGCGGGGGACTGCAGATGAACACTGAAGCTTTCTTT
clone size: once; J gene: TRBJ1-1; D gene: -; V gene: TRBV19; CDR3 protein: CASSSRGTNEAFF; CDR3 DNA: TGTGCCAGTAGTTCCAGGGGAACTAATGAAGCTTTCTTT
clone size: few; J gene: TRBJ1-1; D gene: TRBD1; V gene: TRBV4-1; CDR3 protein: CASSQVWDRGYTEAFF; CDR3 DNA: TGCGCCAGCAGCCAAGTATGGGACAGGGGTTACACTGAAGCTTTCTTT
clone size: once; J gene: TRBJ2-1; D gene: TRBD2; V gene: TRBV7-9; CDR3 protein: CASSRVTSGRNEQFF; CDR3 DNA: TGTGCCAGCAGCCGCGTTACTAGCGGGCGGAATGAGCAGTTCTTC
clone size: -; J gene: TRBJ2-1; D gene: -; V gene: TRBV11-2; CDR3 protein: CASSTGSAYNEQFF; CDR3 DNA: TGTGCCAGCAGCACAGGGTCGGCATACAATGAGCAGTTCTTC
clone size: once; J gene: TRBJ2-2; D gene: TRBD2; V gene: TRBV25-1; CDR3 protein: CASSAPGLAGRNTGELFF; CDR3 DNA: TGTGCCAGCAGTGCCCCTGGACTAGCGGGCAGAAACACCGGGGAGCTGTTTTTT
clone size: once; J gene: TRBJ1-2; D gene: -; V gene: TRBV5-1; CDR3 protein: CASSLDPSGYDYGYTF; CDR3 DNA: TGCGCCAGCAGCTTGGACCCCTCAGGGTACGACTATGGCTACACCTTC
clone size: -; J gene: TRBJ2-3; D gene: TRBD2; V gene: TRBV7-6; CDR3 protein: CASSPSGSREDTQYF; CDR3 DNA: TGTGCCAGCAGCCCAAGCGGGAGCCGTGAAGATACGCAGTATTTT
clone size: -; J gene: TRBJ1-1; D gene: -; V gene: TRBV28; CDR3 protein: CASSLFRGLNTEAFF; CDR3 DNA: TGTGCCAGCAGTTTATTTCGCGGATTGAACACTGAAGCTTTCTTT
clone size: -; J gene: TRBJ2-7; D gene: -; V gene: TRBV28; CDR3 protein: CASSFYSLRAGASYEQYF; CDR3 DNA: TGTGCCAGCAGTTTTTATAGTCTTCGGGCAGGGGCGTCCTACGAGCAGTACTTC
clone size: -; J gene: TRBJ2-7; D gene: -; V gene: TRBV14; CDR3 protein: CASSQVMRAYEQYF; CDR3 DNA: TGTGCCAGCAGCCAAGTGATGAGGGCCTACGAGCAGTACTTC
clone size: few; J gene: TRBJ2-7; D gene: -; V gene: TRBV5-1; CDR3 protein: CASSLWGNEQYF; CDR3 DNA: TGCGCCAGCAGCTTGTGGGGCAACGAGCAGTACTTC
clone size: -; J gene: TRBJ1-6; D gene: -; V gene: TRBV4-3; CDR3 protein: CASSQDRVNSPLHF; CDR3 DNA: TGCGCCAGCAGCCAAGATCGAGTCAATTCACCCCTCCACTTT
clone size: -; J gene: TRBJ2-5; D gene: TRBD1; V gene: TRBV11-1; CDR3 protein: CASSKWGQYETQYF; CDR3 DNA: TGTGCCAGCAGCAAATGGGGACAGTACGAGACCCAGTACTTC
clone size: -; J gene: TRBJ1-1; D gene: -; V gene: TRBV28; CDR3 protein: CASMQGLTEAFF; CDR3 DNA: TGTGCCAGCATGCAGGGCCTCACTGAAGCTTTCTTT
clone size: -; J gene: TRBJ2-2; D gene: TRBD2; V gene: TRBV7-2; CDR3 protein: CASSLAFVGRASTGELFF; CDR3 DNA: TGTGCCAGCAGCTTAGCGTTCGTCGGGAGGGCGTCCACCGGGGAGCTGTTTTTT
clone size: once; J gene: TRBJ2-7; D gene: -; V gene: TRBV7-9; CDR3 protein: CASSSTGGDRTYEQYF; CDR3 DNA: TGTGCCAGCAGCTCAACCGGGGGGGACAGAACCTACGAGCAGTACTTC
clone size: -; J gene: TRBJ2-1; D gene: -; V gene: TRBV12-3/TRBV12-4; CDR3 protein: CASAWSSYNEQFF; CDR3 DNA: TGTGCCAGCGCGTGGTCCTCATACAATGAGCAGTTCTTC
clone size: -; J gene: TRBJ1-4; D gene: -; V gene: TRBV6-5; CDR3 protein: CASHGQPNEKLFF; CDR3 DNA: TGTGCCAGCCACGGACAGCCTAATGAAAAACTGTTTTTT
clone size: -; J gene: TRBJ2-3; D gene: -; V gene: TRBV3-1/TRBV3-2; CDR3 protein: CASSQDNLAGDTQYF; CDR3 DNA: TGTGCCAGCAGCCAAGATAACCTAGCTGGAGATACGCAGTATTTT
clone size: -; J gene: TRBJ1-5; D gene: -; V gene: TRBV5-4; CDR3 protein: CASSPGGDSNQPQHF; CDR3 DNA: TGTGCCAGCAGCCCGGGGGGGGATAGCAATCAGCCCCAGCATTTT
clone size: -; J gene: TRBJ2-3; D gene: -; V gene: TRBV28; CDR3 protein: CASSTSALPLTDTQYF; CDR3 DNA: TGTGCCAGCAGTACCAGCGCTTTACCCCTCACAGATACGCAGTATTTT
clone size: -; J gene: TRBJ2-7; D gene: -; V gene: TRBV10-2; CDR3 protein: CASRSGSIYEQYF; CDR3 DNA: TGCGCCAGCAGGTCGGGAAGTATTTACGAGCAGTACTTC
clone size: -; J gene: TRBJ1-2; D gene: TRBD1; V gene: TRBV4-3; CDR3 protein: CASSQGLGLDRGRGYTF; CDR3 DNA: TGCGCCAGCAGCCAAGGATTGGGACTGGACAGGGGGCGTGGCTACACCTTC